This entry features one TCR beta chain sequence. No antigen is known for it. The data derive from a study of T cell repertoires in cytomegalovirus infection. Study observations and caveats: Ex vivo responses were dominated by HLA-C-restricted CMV-specific TCR beta clonotypes.

This CDR3 has 15 amino acids. Germline loops: CDR1 SGHRS, CDR2 YFSETQ. V shed 1 base and J shed 3 bases, with 12 bases lying between them. TCRdb used MiXCR to reprocess the reads, holding one entry per CDR3 protein. The sample has 310,000 or so distinct CDR3 sequences, about a sixth seen once. Sequencing was carried out using PBMCs. The V call is TRBV5-1, the J call TRBJ2-3; either TRBD1 or TRBD2 may fit D (5 bases each). This receptor was identified in a human donor in good health (CMV status not recorded). Some clones in this sample may be carry-over from other donors' samples. CDR3 coding DNA: TGCGCCAGCAGCTTGAAGGGGACGTATACAGATACGCAGTATTTT. Translating gives CASSLKGTYTDTQYF. Together with reference TRBV5-1 and TRBJ2-3, the CDR3 gives the full variable domain: KAGVTQTPRYLIKTRGQQVTLSCSPISGHRSVSWYQQTPGQGLQFLFEYFSETQRNKGNFPGRFSGRQFSNSRSEMNVSTLELGDSALYLCASSLKGTYTDTQYFGPGTRLTVL.